This T cell receptor beta chain was retrieved from a study of T cell responses to AZD1222 COVID-19 vaccine. Study-wide findings and caveats: Spike-specific TCR breadth and depth both grew after two AZD1222 doses. Only six or seven AZD1222 recipients tested seropositive at baseline. White British ancestry dominated among donors, who included more females, and clonal diversity was possibly underestimated.

As concerns this clone: Its antigen is unidentified.

The assay was immunoSEQ multiplex PCR, and TCRdb's table has in-frame clones only and misses some. Of 150,000 to 200,000 clones in the sample, less than 95% are singletons; the top ten hold approximately 1.5%. The ends were cut back, 1 base at V and 6 bases at J, with 9 bases in the middle. This CDR3 comprises 13 residues. The specimen was peripheral blood, collected on day 0 of AZD1222 vaccination. The receptor was isolated from an adult in good health. The J gene is TRBJ1-1, the V gene TRBV12-3 or TRBV12-4; D perhaps matches TRBD1 (6 bases). The CDR3 is CASSLVGGPEAFF. The CDR3 DNA reads TGTGCCAGCAGTTTAGTAGGGGGGCCTGAAGCTTTCTTT.